A single sample gave rise to the 28 T cell receptor beta chains below, sequenced in a study of blood T cell repertoires in COVID-19. Assay used: immunoSEQ multiplex PCR; TCRdb lists only in-frame clones, some missing. The sample includes under 200,000 clones, 90% of them seen just once. The sample consisted of peripheral blood. All receptors derive from a man aged 50-60 years with acute or convalescent COVID-19.

This clone came up a few times. The rearrangement uses TRBV15 and TRBJ1-5; D ambiguous. The germline V gene has CDR1 LNHNV and CDR2 YYDKDF (reference sequence). V lost 3 bases, J lost 9 bases, and 18 bases lay in between. The CDR3 spans 15 residues. The CDR3 reads CATSSVTVGDGPQHF. CDR3 in DNA: TGTGCCACCAGCAGCGTAACAGTGGGTGACGGGCCCCAGCATTTT.

This chain uses TRBV28 with TRBJ1-2; 7 bases line up with TRBD1. Germline CDR1 is MDHEN and CDR2 is SYDVKM. This CDR3 spans 15 amino acids. V lost 6 bases to trimming and J lost 8 bases; unmatched junction nucleotides: 15. CDR3 DNA: TGTGCCAGCAGCTCGGGACAGACAACTATTGAGGGCTACACCTTC. Amino acid sequence: CASSSGQTTIEGYTF.

The gene calls are TRBV4-1 and TRBJ1-1; TRBD1 might be the D (5 bases). V lost 7 bases to trimming and J lost 3 bases, with 15 bases between them. Germline V gives CDR1 MGHRA, CDR2 YSYEKL. CDR3 length: 14 amino acids. CDR3 region: CASNYGPGDTEAFF. The CDR3 DNA is TGCGCCAGCAATTACGGGCCGGGGGACACTGAAGCTTTCTTT.

The V and J genes are TRBV19 and TRBJ1-6; 8 bases align to TRBD1. V trimming: 5 bases; J trimming: 10 bases; junction bases outside the gene matches: 19. Germline CDR1 reads LNHDA; CDR2 reads SQIVND (reference sequence). The CDR3 is made up of 18 amino acids. CDR3 DNA: TGTGCCAGTAGTTCCCGACAGGGGTTAGCCCTAGTACGGTCACCCCTCCACTTT. Encoded protein: CASSSRQGLALVRSPLHF.

V is TRBV19 and J is TRBJ2-1; TRBD2 matches 11 bases. The CDR3 is 16 amino acids. The V segment lost 5 bases and the J segment 2 bases; nucleotides outside the gene matches: 5. The germline V gene encodes CDR1 LNHDA and CDR2 SQIVND (reference sequence). CDR3 in DNA: TGTGCCAGTAGTTCAACTAGCGGGAGCCCCTACAATGAGCAGTTCTTC. Translating gives CASSSTSGSPYNEQFF. Full variable domain (outside the CDR3, taken from reference TRBV19 and TRBJ2-1): DGGITQSPKYLFRKEGQNVTLSCEQNLNHDAMYWYRQDPGQGLRLIYYSQIVNDFQKGDIAEGYSVSREKKESFPLTVTSAQKNPTAFYLCASSSTSGSPYNEQFFGPGTRLTVL.

As regards this clone: This CDR3 is also generated by other DNA sequences in the sample. The V call is TRBV18, the J call TRBJ1-2, with D maybe TRBD1 (5 bases). V was pared by 3 bases and J by 2 bases, with 7 bases between. There are 13 residues in the CDR3. Germline V lookup: CDR1 KGHSH, CDR2 LQKENI. This chain's CDR3 is CASSPRQNYGYTF. The CDR3 DNA reads TGTGCCAGCTCACCTAGACAGAACTATGGCTACACCTTC.

V gene TRBV19 combines with J gene TRBJ1-5; TRBD1 matches at 8 bases. Looked up from germline, CDR1 is LNHDA and CDR2 is SQIVND (reference sequence). The CDR3 consists of 14 residues. The V segment lost 6 bases and the J segment 2 bases; nucleotides outside the gene matches: 3. DNA of the CDR3: TGTGCCAGTAGGGACAGGGACCGCAATCAGCCCCAGCATTTT. This gives the protein CASRDRDRNQPQHF.

The V and J genes are TRBV5-1 and TRBJ2-2, with 8 bases fitting TRBD1. The CDR3 is 15 amino acids. The germline CDR1 and CDR2 sequences are SGHRS and YFSETQ. J lost 4 bases, V lost 4 bases, and 6 bases had no gene match. CDR3 bases: TGCGCCAGCAGCCCCGACAGGGGTGGCACCGGGGAGCTGTTTTTT. Translated: CASSPDRGGTGELFF.

This clone was observed once. The DNA of the CDR3 is TGCAGCGTACTAGCGACCTGGGGCGAAAACACCATATATTTT. Translation gives CSVLATWGENTIYF. The V call is TRBV29-1, the J call TRBJ1-3; D possibly corresponds to TRBD1 (5 bases). With 6 bases removed from V and 6 bases from J, the gap between germline ends came to 18 bases. CDR1 SQVTM and CDR2 ANQGSEA come from the germline V gene. CDR3 length: 14 residues. Together with reference TRBV29-1 and TRBJ1-3, the CDR3 gives the full variable domain: SAVISQKPSRDICQRGTSLTIQCQVDSQVTMMFWYRQQPGQSLTLIATANQGSEATYESGFVIDKFPISRPNLTFSTLTVSNMSPEDSSIYLCSVLATWGENTIYFGEGSWLTVV.

The J gene is TRBJ2-1, the V gene TRBV11-2, with 10 bases identical to TRBD2. The CDR3 extends over 14 amino acids. V lost 7 bases and J lost 3; bases outside the gene matches: 3. Germline-derived CDR1 and CDR2 are SGHAT and FQNNGV. This CDR3 reads CASTGLADYNEQFF. CDR3 nucleotide sequence: TGTGCCAGCACCGGACTAGCGGACTACAATGAGCAGTTCTTC.

This chain connects TRBV6-5 to TRBJ2-5, with TRBD2 matching 8 bases. Looked up from germline, CDR1 is MNHEY and CDR2 is SVGAGI. Trimming cost V 7 bases and J 5 bases; bases outside gene matches: 9. The length of the CDR3 is 14 residues. The CDR3, as DNA: TGTGCCAGCAATACCGGGGGGGCGAGGGAGACCCAGTACTTC. It yields the protein CASNTGGARETQYF.

CDR3 nucleotides: TGCGCCAGCAGCTACGGGACTACCGACAATGAGCAGTTCTTC. Its protein product is CASSYGTTDNEQFF. V and J are TRBV5-1 and TRBJ2-1; 7 bases map to TRBD2. V lost 3 bases, J lost 5 bases, and 5 bases stayed unmatched. This CDR3 spans 14 amino acids. Germline-derived CDR1 and CDR2 are SGHRS and YFSETQ.

V is TRBV4-1 and J is TRBJ1-4; possibly TRBD1 for D (6 bases). Germline V lookup: CDR1 MGHRA, CDR2 YSYEKL. V dropped 1 base and J dropped 0 bases, with 9 bases sitting between them. The CDR3 covers 16 residues. The DNA of the CDR3 is TGCGCCAGCAGCCAAGGCCGGACAGCAACTAATGAAAAACTGTTTTTT. Residues: CASSQGRTATNEKLFF.

J is TRBJ2-5 and V is TRBV6-5; 8 bases map to TRBD2. V lost 7 bases, J lost 1 base, and 5 bases stayed unmatched. The CDR3 sequence is 14 residues long. Germline lookup yields CDR1 MNHEY and CDR2 SVGAGI. The CDR3 sequence: CASNTAGGQETQYF. As DNA, the CDR3 is TGTGCCAGCAACACCGCGGGGGGCCAAGAGACCCAGTACTTC.

This chain's CDR3 is CASIHGSTTNTGELFF. CDR3 in DNA: TGTGCCAGCATCCACGGGTCAACCACGAACACCGGGGAGCTGTTTTTT. This rearrangement joins TRBV5-6 to TRBJ2-2; D is unclear. The V gene's germline CDR1 is SGHDT and CDR2 YYEEEE. The CDR3 extends over 16 amino acids. Trimming shortened V by 6 bases and J by 0 bases, and 15 bases separated the two germline ends.

This clone was counted a few times. The chain has TRBV5-1 and TRBJ1-6, with 8 nucleotides matching TRBD1. The germline CDR1 and CDR2 sequences are SGHRS and YFSETQ. This CDR3 is 18 amino acids long. Trimming at V came to 1 base and at J to 9 bases, leaving 15 bases not matched to a gene. CDR3 sequence reads: CASSLIGTGQIDGSPLHF. In nucleotides, the CDR3 is TGCGCCAGCAGCTTGATCGGGACAGGACAAATTGATGGTTCACCCCTCCACTTT.

The chain recombines TRBV15 with TRBJ2-5, with D uncertain. Germline CDR1 and CDR2: LNHNV and YYDKDF (reference sequence). This CDR3 spans 13 amino acids. Trimming left V 7 bases short and J 5 bases short, with 14 bases between. The CDR3 nucleotides are TGTGCCACCAAGCTTGGGCATGTGGAGACCCAGTACTTC. Encoded protein: CATKLGHVETQYF.

This clone turned up a few times. This CDR3 reads CASSYSEGLYEQYF. In DNA form, the CDR3 reads TGTGCCAGCAGTTACTCGGAGGGGCTCTACGAGCAGTACTTC. V and J are TRBV6-2 or TRBV6-3 and TRBJ2-7, with D perhaps TRBD2 (6 bases). With 0 bases removed from V and 3 bases from J, the gap between germline ends came to 9 bases. The CDR3 has 14 amino acids. CDR1 is MNHEY and CDR2 is SVGEGT in the germline V gene.

V is TRBV30 and J is TRBJ1-2; D is undetermined. CDR1 is GTSNPN and CDR2 is SVGIG in the germline V gene (reference sequence). V was clipped by 1 base and J by 3 bases, with 15 bases between them. The CDR3 is 15 amino acids. CDR3 protein: CAWSALKGVYYGYTF. The CDR3 nucleotides read TGTGCCTGGAGTGCCCTAAAAGGAGTTTACTATGGCTACACCTTC.

The chain has TRBV5-5 and TRBJ1-5; 7 bases line up with TRBD1. In germline, CDR1 is SGHKS, CDR2 YYEKEE (reference sequence). The CDR3 sequence is 14 residues long. V shed 5 bases, J shed 5 bases, and the junction held 7 bases outside the gene matches. The CDR3 nucleotides read TGTGCCAGCAGTATCCGGGACAGTTATCAGCCCCAGCATTTT. Residues: CASSIRDSYQPQHF.

The rearrangement joins TRBV5-5 to TRBJ1-1; 8 positions agree with TRBD1. CDR1 and CDR2 (germline): SGHKS, YYEKEE (reference sequence). The CDR3 spans 15 residues. Trimming at V came to 4 bases and at J to 3 bases, leaving 8 bases not matched to a gene. The CDR3 DNA reads TGTGCCAGCAGCCCATGGACAGGGTCGGACACTGAAGCTTTCTTT. Encoded protein: CASSPWTGSDTEAFF.

The chain links TRBV18 to TRBJ2-7, with 7 positions matching TRBD1. CDR3 length equals 13 residues. The V gene's germline CDR1 is KGHSH and CDR2 LQKENI. The trim removed 3 bases at V and 3 bases at J, leaving 2 bases unmatched. The CDR3 protein is CASSPGQLYEQYF. The CDR3 DNA is TGTGCCAGCTCACCGGGACAGCTCTACGAGCAGTACTTC.

The genes are TRBV10-3 and TRBJ2-1; 14 bases agree with TRBD2. The CDR3 covers 19 residues. Germline CDR1 reads ENHRY; CDR2 reads SYGVKD. V shed 0 bases, J shed 7 bases, and the junction held 11 bases outside the gene matches. CDR3 nucleotide sequence: TGTGCCATCAGTGAGTCCGGTCCGGGACTAGCGGGAGAAAAGAATGAGCAGTTCTTC. Translation: CAISESGPGLAGEKNEQFF.

The chain joins TRBV2 to TRBJ2-1, with 7 bases lining up with TRBD1. After removal of 4 bases from V and 6 bases from J, the junction contained 12 bases not matched to a gene. The CDR3 is made up of 16 amino acids. Germline V lookup: CDR1 SNHLY, CDR2 FYNNEI. CDR3 sequence: CASSGTGGDGVNEQFF. The CDR3, as DNA: TGTGCCAGCAGTGGGACAGGAGGAGATGGTGTCAATGAGCAGTTCTTC.

CDR3 DNA: TGTGCCACTAAGGATGGTCAGGGGGCGGACACTGAAGCTTTCTTT. It specifies CATKDGQGADTEAFF. The V gene is TRBV6-5, the J gene TRBJ1-1, with TRBD1 identical over 8 bases. Germline loops: CDR1 MNHEY, CDR2 SVGAGI. V shed 10 bases, J shed 3 bases, and the junction held 13 bases outside the gene matches. The CDR3 spans 15 residues.

The chain has TRBV5-6 and TRBJ1-2, with 7 positions matching TRBD1. The CDR3 is made up of 15 amino acids. Trimming at V came to 5 bases and at J to 3 bases, leaving 10 bases not matched to a gene. CDR1 is SGHDT, CDR2 YYEEEE, per germline. The CDR3 DNA reads as TGTGCCAGCAGTTTCCGGGACAGTCAATACTATGGCTACACCTTC. Translating it yields CASSFRDSQYYGYTF.

The CDR3 reads CASSQGGATEAFF. The DNA of the CDR3 is TGCGCCAGCAGCCAAGGAGGAGCCACTGAAGCTTTCTTT. The chain links TRBV5-1 to TRBJ1-1; D gene ambiguous. The CDR3 runs 13 residues. The germline CDR1 and CDR2 sequences are SGHRS and YFSETQ. V was trimmed by 4 bases and J by 4 bases, leaving 11 bases between them.

The chain uses TRBV10-3 and TRBJ1-1; tentatively, D is TRBD1 (5 bases). The CDR3 sequence is 14 residues long. With 0 bases removed from V and 6 bases from J, the gap between germline ends came to 11 bases. The germline V gene has CDR1 ENHRY and CDR2 SYGVKD. The CDR3 region has the DNA TGTGCCATCAGTGAGTCGCAGGGTAGTTCTGAAGCTTTCTTT. Its protein product is CAISESQGSSEAFF.